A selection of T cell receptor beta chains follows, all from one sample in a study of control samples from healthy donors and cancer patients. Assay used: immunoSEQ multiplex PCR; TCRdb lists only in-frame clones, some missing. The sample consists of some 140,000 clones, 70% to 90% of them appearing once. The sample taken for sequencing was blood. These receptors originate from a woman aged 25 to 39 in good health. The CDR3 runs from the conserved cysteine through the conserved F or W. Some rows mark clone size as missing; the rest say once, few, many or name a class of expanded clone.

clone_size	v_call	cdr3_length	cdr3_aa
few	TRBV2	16	CASSGTLGSRGQPQHF
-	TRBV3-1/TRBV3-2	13	CASSQFLNTEAFF
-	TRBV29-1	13	CSVVSSGGEKLFF
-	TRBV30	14	CAWSPGQGNTEAFF
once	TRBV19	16	CASSPGLAGGFNEQFF
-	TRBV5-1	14	CASSSTPDRDGYTF
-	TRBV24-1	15	CATSPGDNAGNTIYF
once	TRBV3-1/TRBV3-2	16	CASSQEVTEMNTEAFF
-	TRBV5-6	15	CASSLGRTFHQPQHF
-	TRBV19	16	CASSMEAGGPFNEQFF
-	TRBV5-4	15	CASSLANSGNTEAFF
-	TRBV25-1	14	CASRPDRPPYEQYF
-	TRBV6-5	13	CASSTGGTQPQHF
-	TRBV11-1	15	CASSLGLDLSKTQYF
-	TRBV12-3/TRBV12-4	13	CASSLGQQETQYF
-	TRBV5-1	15	CASFPRGGQDNEQFF
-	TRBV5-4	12	CASSLRGREQYF
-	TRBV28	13	CASRYRGREGYTF
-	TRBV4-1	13	CASSQDLKLEAFF
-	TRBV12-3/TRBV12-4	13	CASSHGTNYGYTF
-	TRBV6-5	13	CASVLAGGREQYF
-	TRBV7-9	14	CASSWGGRNTEAFF
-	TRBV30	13	CAWSGEPNQPQHF
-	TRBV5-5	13	CASSARIDYGYTF
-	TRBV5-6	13	CASSLPALQGYTF
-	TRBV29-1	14	CSVGWGGTNYGYTF
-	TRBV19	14	CASTGTVFNQPQHF
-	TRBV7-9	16	CASSLDPSRPTDTQYF
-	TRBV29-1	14	CSAPDRNSNYGYTF
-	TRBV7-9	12	CASSSDTYEQYF
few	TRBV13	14	CASSHPLGTGELFF
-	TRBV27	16	CASSSDRAAALKTQYF
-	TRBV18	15	CASSPSAYPPYEQYF
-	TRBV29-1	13	CSVEVGQNTEAFF
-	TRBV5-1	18	CASSPGTSGRLSTDTQYF
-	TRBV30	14	CASPGQTNTGELFF
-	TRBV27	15	CASSFVGGANTEAFF